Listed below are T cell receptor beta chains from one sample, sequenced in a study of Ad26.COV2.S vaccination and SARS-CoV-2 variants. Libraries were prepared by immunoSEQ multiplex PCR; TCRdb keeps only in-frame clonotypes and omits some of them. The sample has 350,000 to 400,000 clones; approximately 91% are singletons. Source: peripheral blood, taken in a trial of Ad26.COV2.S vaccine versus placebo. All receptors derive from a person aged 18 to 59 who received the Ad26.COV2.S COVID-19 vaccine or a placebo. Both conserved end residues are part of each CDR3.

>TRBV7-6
CASSPAGATNEKLFF
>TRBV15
CATRGRDPAGPQHF
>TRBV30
CAWGASDLNEQFF
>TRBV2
CASSLLAYEQYF
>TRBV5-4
CASSPEMNTGELFF
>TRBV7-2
CASSFQAGVYEQYF
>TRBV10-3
CAITGTGMHGYTF
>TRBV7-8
CASSLGASGSYEQYF
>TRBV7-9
CASSSRETQYF
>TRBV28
CASSSNRVNQPQHF
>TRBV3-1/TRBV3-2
CASSSRGSLETQYF
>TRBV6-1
CASSEMRGRGAFF
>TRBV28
CASRPSQGRAGSLHF
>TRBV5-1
CASSKTDVPRYGYTF
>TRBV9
CASSVAGVGHNTGELFF
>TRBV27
CASSTLTGTGGLGYTF
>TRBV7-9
CASSLDSPTEKLFF
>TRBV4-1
CASALGESSYNEQFF
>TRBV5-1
CASSPGGGSSYNEQFF
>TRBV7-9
CASSFYRFNEQFF
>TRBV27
CASAGDSSYEQYF
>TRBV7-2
CASSSHPRGTYSPLHF
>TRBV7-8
CASSPDEAAAYEQYF
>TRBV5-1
CASSNPPGQGPNPFSGANVLTF
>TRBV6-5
CASSWGRAGYTF
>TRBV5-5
CASSLEWDTYGYTF
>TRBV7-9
CASSLPSGQLNSGNTIYF
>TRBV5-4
CASSLEAGGLSGNTIYF
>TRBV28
CASSGQSYGYTF
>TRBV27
CASRQQVEVQPQHF
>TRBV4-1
CASSRTPGTGSPLHF
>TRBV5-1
CASSSGTGRYGYTF
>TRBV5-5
CASSSQGPYEQYF
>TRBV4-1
CASSQGFLAGTPYEQYF
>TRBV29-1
CSVPDRLRDTQYF
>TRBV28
CASSLEEAFF
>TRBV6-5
CASSPGQLYGYTF
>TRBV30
CAGKGQGAIYEQYF
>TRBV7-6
CASSLVGRPNTGELFF
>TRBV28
CASTPLPGQGNTIYF
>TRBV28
CASTAGGGPETQYF
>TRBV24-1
CATSDPKQGITGELFF
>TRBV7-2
CASSNRDDSYEQYF
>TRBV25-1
CANSTVYSNQPQHF
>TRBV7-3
CASGSSGINTGELFF
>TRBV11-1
CASSSSGYEQYF
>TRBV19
CAGNFGYTF
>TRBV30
CAWSVPPGGETQYF
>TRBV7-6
CASSIGDSGANVLTF
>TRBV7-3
CASSQAGGVGEQFF
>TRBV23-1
CASSQGRDREHNEQFF
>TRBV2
CASSEEGTATF
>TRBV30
CAWSGFGTGSTNEKLFF